Below, 22 T cell receptor beta chains from the same sample are listed, as sequenced in a study of molecular identifiers for immune sequencing clone quantification. Each CDR3 protein gets one entry after TCRdb re-called the PCR reads with MiXCR. The data contain over 550,000 distinct CDR3 sequences, roughly 23% of them singletons. What was sequenced was naive CD8+ T cells from blood, with Jurkat cell RNA spiked in. Subset given: FACS-sorted CD8+CD4-CCR7+CD45RA+ naive T cells. Source of these receptors: a human donor in good health. Some libraries in this study had Jurkat cell RNA spiked in.

The V and J genes are TRBV28 and TRBJ1-1, with D maybe TRBD1 (5 bases). CDR1 is MDHEN and CDR2 is SYDVKM in the germline V gene. The V end was cut by 4 bases, the J end by 4 bases, with 16 bases between. This CDR3 is built from 15 residues. The CDR3 sequence: CASSSQSERGTEAFF. The CDR3 DNA sequence: TGTGCCAGCAGTTCCCAGTCAGAGAGGGGCACTGAAGCTTTCTTT. The full variable domain, with the rest looked up from reference TRBV28 and TRBJ1-1, is DVKVTQSSRYLVKRTGEKVFLECVQDMDHENMFWYRQDPGLGLRLIYFSYDVKMKEKGDIPEGYSVSREKKERFSLILESASTNQTSMYLCASSSQSERGTEAFFGQGTRLTVV.

Turning to this clonotype: The CDR3 ends on some other residue instead of the conserved phenylalanine or tryptophan, so this is likely a read error. The rearrangement links TRBV14 to TRBJ1-1; tentative D call: TRBD1 (6 bases). The germline V gene has CDR1 SGHDN and CDR2 FVKESK. V lost 3 bases to trimming and J lost 0 bases, with 8 bases between them. The length of the CDR3 is 14 residues. The CDR3 DNA reads TGTGCCAGCAGCCAGGACAGCATGAACACTGAAGCTTTCCTT. Protein product: CASSQDSMNTEAFL.

Note on this clonotype: One end of the junction does not line up with germline, which may come from a read error. This rearrangement joins TRBV19 to TRBJ2-2, with D perhaps TRBD1 or TRBD2 (5 bases each). CDR1 is LNHDA and CDR2 is SQIVND in the germline V gene (reference sequence). The CDR3 has 16 residues. This chain's CDR3 is CASSTGSRSNTGELFF. For the CDR3, the DNA is TGTGCCAGCAGTACAGGCAGCCGCTCGAACACCGGGGAGCTGTTCTTT.

Points on this clonotype: One junction end does not reproduce the germline sequence, and a read error may be involved. This chain joins TRBV27 and TRBJ2-7; D gene unclear. Germline V lookup: CDR1 MNHEY, CDR2 SMNVEV (reference sequence). This CDR3 contains 13 residues. The CDR3 spells CVSSYRVRYEQYF. In nucleotides, the CDR3 is TGTGTCAGCAGTTATAGGGTTAGGTACGAGCAGTACTTC.

This clonotype was seen a handful of times. The chain uses TRBV4-1 and TRBJ2-2; D is undetermined. This CDR3 comprises 15 residues. The germline V gene encodes CDR1 MGHRA and CDR2 YSYEKL. Deletions cut 0 bases from V and 6 bases from J, with 11 bases between. The CDR3 coding sequence is TGCGCCAGCAGCCAAGATAAGGGTGGGGCCGGGGAGCTGTTTTTT. Encoded protein: CASSQDKGGAGELFF.

CDR3: CASSYEISYEQYF. As DNA, the CDR3 is TGTGCCAGCAGTTACGAGATCTCCTACGAGCAGTACTTC. The rearrangement joins TRBV6-5 to TRBJ2-7; no definite D call. This CDR3 comprises 13 residues. CDR1 and CDR2 from the germline V gene are MNHEY and SVGAGI. V was cut by 2 bases and J by 0 bases, with 5 bases left in between.

This clonotype was recorded many times. The J gene is TRBJ2-7, the V gene TRBV20-1, with D unresolved. The CDR3 contains 12 residues. The germline V gene encodes CDR1 DFQATT and CDR2 SNEGSKA (reference sequence). The CDR3 DNA is TGCAGCGCACAACTGGTTGGGAACGAGCAGTACTTC. Translating gives CSAQLVGNEQYF.

Details on this clonotype: A much larger clone differs by one base, so this may be a read error. The V gene is TRBV6-4, the J gene TRBJ2-3, with D possibly being TRBD2 (6 bases). The germline V gene encodes CDR1 MRHNA and CDR2 SNTAGT. V was clipped by 2 bases and J by 4 bases, with 13 bases between them. This CDR3 is built from 15 residues. This CDR3 is CASSDGGKAADTQYF. CDR3 in DNA: TGTGCCAGCAGTGACGGCGGGAAGGCCGCAGATACGCAGTATTTT.

This clonotype has only a few counts. The chain uses TRBV2 and TRBJ2-7; D gene uncertain. The CDR3 extends over 13 amino acids. Germline lookup yields CDR1 SNHLY and CDR2 FYNNEI. Trimming pared 4 bases from V and 2 bases from J, leaving 9 bases between. The CDR3 reads CASSVRTAYEQYF. CDR3 DNA sequence: TGTGCCAGCAGTGTCCGTACGGCCTACGAGCAGTACTTC.

The V gene is TRBV28, the J gene TRBJ2-2; D might be TRBD1 or TRBD2, each matching 5 bases. Germline CDR1 is MDHEN and CDR2 is SYDVKM. The germline V and J ends were trimmed by 3 bases and 6 bases, with 14 bases remaining between them. This CDR3 contains 15 residues. For the CDR3, the DNA is TGTGCCAGCAGTTTGGCCTTTGGGGGTTCCGGGGAGCTGTTTTTT. Protein product: CASSLAFGGSGELFF.

This clonotype was observed at least ten times. CDR3 coding DNA: TGCAGTGCTAGACCCCGACTAGCGGCCACAGATACGCAGTATTTT. Its translation: CSARPRLAATDTQYF. This chain joins TRBV20-1 and TRBJ2-3; 9 bases match TRBD2. V lost 2 bases to trimming and J lost 2 bases; unmatched junction nucleotides: 5. This CDR3 contains 15 residues. Per the germline V gene, CDR1 is DFQATT and CDR2 is SNEGSKA (reference sequence).

In regard to this clonotype: This may arise from a read error, as a much more abundant clone is one base away. This chain joins TRBV28 and TRBJ2-3; D is ambiguous. In germline, CDR1 is MDHEN, CDR2 SYDVKM. The CDR3 consists of 16 residues. CDR3 residues: CTSRPTLEISTDTQYF. CDR3 DNA sequence: TGTACCAGCAGACCCACACTGGAGATAAGCACAGATACGCAGTATTTT. Based on the CDR3 plus reference TRBV28 and TRBJ2-3, the full variable domain is DVKVTQSSRYLVKRTGEKVFLECVQDMDHENMFWYRQDPGLGLRLIYFSYDVKMKEKGDIPEGYSVSREKKERFSLILESASTNQTSMYLCTSRPTLEISTDTQYFGPGTRLTVL.

Concerning this clonotype: Possible read error: a much larger clone is one base away. The CDR3 nucleotides are TGTGCCACCAGTGATTTGCAGTTCGCTAGCGATAATGAGCAGTTCTTC. Translating it yields CATSDLQFASDNEQFF. The chain recombines TRBV24-1 with TRBJ2-1; possibly TRBD2 for D (6 bases). Germline CDR1 is KGHDR and CDR2 is SFDVKD. Trimming removed 0 bases from V and 7 bases from J, with 15 bases in between. The CDR3 runs 16 residues.

To note about this clonotype: A single base separates this from a much larger clone, so it may be a read error. Here the CDR3 DNA reads TGTGCCCGCAGCTCCCGGACCAGACATCCGTATTTT. It encodes CARSSRTRHPYF. This chain connects TRBV7-2 to TRBJ2-3; D is unclear. The germline gives CDR1 SGHTA, CDR2 FQGNSA. The CDR3 is made up of 12 amino acids.

This clonotype was picked up many times. The V gene is TRBV6-2 or TRBV6-3, the J gene TRBJ1-1; D gene uncertain. The V gene lost 2 bases and the J gene lost 7 bases, with 8 bases spanning the gap. CDR3 length: 12 amino acids. CDR1 MNHEY and CDR2 SVGEGT come from the germline V gene. This CDR3 is CASSYARSEAFF. Written as DNA, the CDR3 is TGTGCCAGCAGTTACGCGAGGAGTGAAGCTTTCTTT.

The CDR3 here is CASSYSRPPSALGAFF. The DNA for the CDR3 is TGTGCCAGCAGTTACTCGAGACCCCCATCCGCACTTGGAGCTTTCTTT. The chain links TRBV6-7 to TRBJ1-1; D is unresolved. TRBV6-7 is known as an ORF, though its function is uncertain. The CDR3 is 16 amino acids. Trimming left V 0 bases short and J 10 bases short, with 21 bases between.

This clonotype appeared many times. Written as DNA, the CDR3 is TGCGCCAGCAGCTTGAGAGGGTCTTGGTACGAGCAGTACTTC. This translates into CASSLRGSWYEQYF. J is TRBJ2-7 and V is TRBV5-1; D might be TRBD2 (5 bases). Deletions cut 1 base from V and 4 bases from J, with 12 bases between. CDR1 SGHRS and CDR2 YFSETQ come from the germline V gene. The CDR3 extends over 14 amino acids.

The V call is TRBV7-9, the J call TRBJ1-1, with TRBD1 identical over 7 bases. Germline V CDR1 and CDR2: SEHNR, FQNEAQ (reference sequence). V was pared by 2 bases and J by 1 base, with 10 bases of the junction left unmatched. The CDR3 totals 17 residues. In DNA, the CDR3 is TGTGCCAGCAGCTTATGGGCAGGGGGAGAACAGAACACTGAAGCTTTCTTT. It yields the protein CASSLWAGGEQNTEAFF.

Concerning this clonotype: This may be a read error: a much more frequent sequence differs by one nucleotide. The chain employs TRBV4-1 and TRBJ1-5; D possibly corresponds to TRBD1 (6 bases). The CDR3 contains 13 residues. CDR1 is MGHRA and CDR2 is YSYEKL in the germline V gene. The CDR3 nucleotides are TGCGCCAGCAGCCAGAACAGGGATCAGCCCCCGCATTTT. It encodes CASSQNRDQPPHF.

This clonotype has a count of ten or more. V is TRBV28 and J is TRBJ1-4, with D hard to call. Germline V gene sequence: CDR1 MDHEN, CDR2 SYDVKM. V lost 6 bases, J lost 4 bases, and 15 bases lay in between. The CDR3 covers 15 residues. The CDR3 region is CASSPWLVGNEKLFF. Written as DNA, the CDR3 is TGTGCCAGCAGCCCCTGGCTAGTGGGTAATGAAAAACTGTTTTTT. The complete variable domain, with remaining parts taken from reference TRBV28 and TRBJ1-4, reads DVKVTQSSRYLVKRTGEKVFLECVQDMDHENMFWYRQDPGLGLRLIYFSYDVKMKEKGDIPEGYSVSREKKERFSLILESASTNQTSMYLCASSPWLVGNEKLFFGSGTQLSVL.

There are a few counts of this clonotype. The chain carries TRBV3-1 and TRBJ2-7; a possible D gene is TRBD1 (6 bases). V was cut by 0 bases and J by 2 bases, with 20 bases left in between. This CDR3 is 18 amino acids long. Per the germline V gene, CDR1 is LGHDT and CDR2 is YNNKEL (reference sequence). CDR3 sequence: CASSQDDYKTGLTYEQYF. The CDR3 nucleotides are TGTGCCAGCAGCCAAGATGACTATAAGACAGGATTAACCTACGAGCAGTACTTC.

The rearrangement links TRBV19 to TRBJ1-1; D is unresolved. Germline-derived CDR1 and CDR2 are LNHDA and SQIVND (reference sequence). The CDR3 is made up of 16 amino acids. V was cut by 3 bases and J by 6 bases, with 20 bases left in between. As DNA, the CDR3 is TGTGCCAGTAGTATGAAGTTCTGGGGTAATCTCGCTGAAGCTTTCTTT. This sequence encodes CASSMKFWGNLAEAFF.